This section outlines one TCR beta chain sequence together with its context. What it binds is unknown. Each CDR3 protein is one row after TCRdb ran MiXCR on the 5' RACE reads. The data show 450,000 or so distinct CDR3 sequences, 24% seen once. Germline V gives CDR1 LGHDT, CDR2 YNNKEL (reference sequence). Trimming took 10 bases from V and 1 from J, leaving 17 bases between them. The CDR3 length is 14 residues. This sample is drawn from a study of identical twins. Regarding the study as a whole: Donors were not followed over many years; analysis was cross-sectional.

These same data were also listed under a study on T cells expressing NK-cell markers. That work adds: Sorted CD3+CD56+NKG2C+, CD3+CD56+NKG2C- and CD3+CD56-NKG2C+ T cells supplied TCR beta repertoires.

The TCR comes from a young woman in good health. The J gene is TRBJ2-7, the V gene TRBV3-1; D could derive from TRBD1 or TRBD2 (7 bases each). Sequenced input: CD4+ T cells sorted from blood. The CDR3 region has the DNA TGTGCCACCCACCGACAGGGAGGGTCCTACGAGCAGTACTTC. This codes for CATHRQGGSYEQYF.